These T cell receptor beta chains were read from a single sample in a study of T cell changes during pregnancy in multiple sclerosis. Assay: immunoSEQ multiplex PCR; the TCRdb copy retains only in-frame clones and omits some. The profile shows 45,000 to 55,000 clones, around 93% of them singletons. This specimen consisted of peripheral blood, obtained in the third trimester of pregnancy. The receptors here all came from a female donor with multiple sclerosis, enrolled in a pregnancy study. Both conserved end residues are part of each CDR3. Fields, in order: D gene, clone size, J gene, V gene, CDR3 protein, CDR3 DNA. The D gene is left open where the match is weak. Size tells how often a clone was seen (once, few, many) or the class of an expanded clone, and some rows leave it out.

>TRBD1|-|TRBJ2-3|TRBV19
CASSIITGASTDTQYF
TGTGCCAGTAGTATAATCACAGGGGCCTCCACAGATACGCAGTATTTT
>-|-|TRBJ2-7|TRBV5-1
CASSWGPDSQYEQYF
TGCGCCAGCAGCTGGGGCCCGGATTCTCAATACGAGCAGTACTTC
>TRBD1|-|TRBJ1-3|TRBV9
CASSDPGTGGSGNTIYF
TGTGCCAGCAGCGATCCCGGGACAGGGGGCTCTGGAAACACCATATATTTT
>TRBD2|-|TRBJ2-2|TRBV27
CASSLFGAGGPNTGELFF
TGTGCCAGCAGTTTATTCGGAGCGGGAGGCCCGAACACCGGGGAGCTGTTTTTT
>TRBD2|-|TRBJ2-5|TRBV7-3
CASSPGLAAGETQYF
TGTGCCAGCAGCCCGGGACTAGCGGCTGGAGAGACCCAGTACTTC
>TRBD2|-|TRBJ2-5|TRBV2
CASRRAGTQRLETQYF
TGTGCCAGCAGAAGAGCGGGAACACAAAGGCTTGAGACCCAGTACTTC
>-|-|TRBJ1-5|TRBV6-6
CASSHNQPQHF
TGTGCCAGCAGCCACAATCAGCCCCAGCATTTT
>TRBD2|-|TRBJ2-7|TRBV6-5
CASSSSAGGPHEQYF
TGTGCCAGCAGTTCCTCAGCGGGAGGGCCCCACGAGCAGTACTTC
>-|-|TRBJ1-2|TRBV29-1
CSVSAPDWVSYGYTF
TGCAGCGTTTCCGCTCCGGACTGGGTCAGCTATGGCTACACCTTC
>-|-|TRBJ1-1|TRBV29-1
CSVAQPGNRFKAFF
TGCAGCGTTGCTCAACCGGGCAACAGGTTCAAAGCTTTCTTT
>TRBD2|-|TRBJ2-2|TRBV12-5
CASGSHGRLAGGPKNTGELFF
TGTGCTAGTGGTAGCCACGGAAGACTAGCGGGAGGGCCCAAGAACACCGGGGAGCTGTTTTTT
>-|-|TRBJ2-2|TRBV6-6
CASSYLEGGYTGELFF
TGTGCCAGCAGTTATTTGGAAGGAGGCTACACCGGGGAGCTGTTTTTT
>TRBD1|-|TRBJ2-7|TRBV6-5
CASSYDRTGKHEQYF
TGTGCCAGCAGTTACGACCGGACAGGGAAACACGAGCAGTACTTC
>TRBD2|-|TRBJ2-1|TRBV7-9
CASTQGASGTNEQFF
TGTGCCAGCACCCAAGGGGCTAGCGGGACGAATGAGCAGTTCTTC
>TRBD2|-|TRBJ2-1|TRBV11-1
CASSTPGRQVYNEQFF
TGTGCCAGCAGCACCCCCGGGAGGCAAGTCTACAATGAGCAGTTCTTC
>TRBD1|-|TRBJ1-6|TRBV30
CATRTGSSYNSPLHF
TGTGCCACCCGGACAGGGAGCTCCTATAATTCACCCCTCCACTTT
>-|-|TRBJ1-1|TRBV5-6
CASSTLGQSNTEAFF
TGTGCCAGCAGCACCCTCGGACAGAGTAACACTGAAGCTTTCTTT
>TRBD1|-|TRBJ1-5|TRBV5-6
CASQRRDRGQPQHF
TGTGCCAGCCAACGCCGGGACAGAGGACAGCCCCAGCATTTT
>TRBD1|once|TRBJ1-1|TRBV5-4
CASSLVSRGLRNTEAFF
TGTGCCAGCAGCTTGGTATCTAGGGGGCTAAGGAACACTGAAGCTTTCTTT
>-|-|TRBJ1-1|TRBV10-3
CAINKGVNTEAFF
TGTGCCATCAATAAGGGGGTGAACACTGAAGCTTTCTTT
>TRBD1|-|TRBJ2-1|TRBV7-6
CASSPTWDRDYNEQFF
TGTGCCAGCAGCCCAACCTGGGACAGAGATTACAATGAGCAGTTCTTC
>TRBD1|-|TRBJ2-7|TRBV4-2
CASSQAGQLLYEQYF
TGTGCCAGCAGCCAAGCGGGACAGCTTCTTTACGAGCAGTACTTC
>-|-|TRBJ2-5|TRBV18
CASSPFSEAQYF
TGTGCCAGCTCACCCTTCTCTGAGGCCCAGTACTTC
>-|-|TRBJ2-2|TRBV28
CASSVGATGELFF
TGTGCCAGCAGCGTAGGGGCGACCGGGGAGCTGTTTTTT
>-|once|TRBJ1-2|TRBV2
CASSVKLTGGDGYTF
TGTGCCAGCAGTGTGAAGCTAACAGGAGGGGATGGCTACACCTTC
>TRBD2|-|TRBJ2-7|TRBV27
CASSLGGVHYEQYF
TGTGCCAGCAGCCTCGGGGGGGTCCACTACGAGCAGTACTTC
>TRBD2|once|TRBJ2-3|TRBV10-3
CAIRETGTSGHTDTQYF
TGTGCCATCAGGGAAACCGGGACTAGCGGACACACAGATACGCAGTATTTT
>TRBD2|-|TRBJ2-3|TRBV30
CAWTGGEDTQYF
TGTGCCTGGACGGGGGGGGAAGATACGCAGTATTTT
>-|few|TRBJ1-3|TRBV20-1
CSAREGNTIYF
TGCAGTGCGCGGGAGGGAAACACCATATATTTT
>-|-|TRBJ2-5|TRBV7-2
CASSLGGQGRGTQYF
TGTGCCAGCAGCTTAGGAGGGCAGGGGAGGGGGACCCAGTACTTC
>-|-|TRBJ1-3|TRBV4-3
CASSQDRDSGNTIYF
TGCGCCAGCAGCCAAGACCGAGACTCTGGAAACACCATATATTTT
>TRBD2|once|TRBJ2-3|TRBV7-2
CASSSLAGASTDTQYF
TGTGCCAGCAGCTCACTAGCGGGCGCTAGCACAGATACGCAGTATTTT
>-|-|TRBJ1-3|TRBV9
CASSPGDYSGNTIYF
TGTGCCAGCAGCCCTGGGGACTACTCTGGAAACACCATATATTTT
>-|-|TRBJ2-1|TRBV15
CATSLNGEYNEQFF
TGTGCCACCAGTCTCAATGGGGAGTACAATGAGCAGTTCTTC
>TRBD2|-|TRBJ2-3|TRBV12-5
CAVTLEREGFPDTQYF
TGTGCTGTAACCCTGGAGCGGGAGGGGTTTCCAGATACGCAGTATTTT
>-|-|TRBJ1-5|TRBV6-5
CASSSGGPLGPQHF
TGTGCCAGCAGCTCCGGAGGTCCGCTCGGACCCCAGCATTTT
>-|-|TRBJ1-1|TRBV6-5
CASSPGTTSEAFF
TGTGCCAGCAGTCCTGGGACAACCTCCGAAGCTTTCTTT
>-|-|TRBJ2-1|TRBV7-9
CASSRAMEQFF
TGTGCCAGCAGTCGAGCCATGGAGCAGTTCTTC
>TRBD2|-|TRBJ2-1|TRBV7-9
CASSFKREKIDEQFF
TGTGCCAGCAGCTTTAAGCGGGAGAAGATCGATGAGCAGTTCTTC
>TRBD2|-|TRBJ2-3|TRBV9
CASSVARAQRELLFSTDTQYF
TGTGCCAGCAGCGTAGCTCGAGCCCAGCGGGAATTGTTATTTAGCACAGATACGCAGTATTTT
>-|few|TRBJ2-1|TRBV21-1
CAGPSGRNYNEQFF
TGTGCCGGGCCGAGCGGGAGGAACTACAATGAGCAGTTCTTC
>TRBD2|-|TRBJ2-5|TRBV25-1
CASSESRTSGNNSETQYF
TGTGCCAGCAGTGAATCCAGGACTAGCGGGAATAACTCAGAGACCCAGTACTTC
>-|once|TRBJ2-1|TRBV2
CASSWRLPNEQFF
TGTGCCAGCAGTTGGCGACTCCCCAATGAGCAGTTCTTC
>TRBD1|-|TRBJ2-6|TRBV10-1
CASSNRDRVPSGANVLTF
TGCGCCAGCAGTAACCGGGACAGGGTCCCCTCTGGGGCCAACGTCCTGACTTTC
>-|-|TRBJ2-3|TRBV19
CASSIGTDTQYF
TGTGCCAGTAGTATCGGGACAGATACGCAGTATTTT
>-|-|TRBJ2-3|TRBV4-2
CASSQEGAEGTDTQYF
TGTGCCAGCAGCCAAGAGGGGGCGGAGGGCACAGATACGCAGTATTTT
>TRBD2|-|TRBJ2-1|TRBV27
CASSARSGGSGNEQFF
TGTGCCAGCAGTGCGAGGAGCGGGGGTTCAGGCAATGAGCAGTTCTTC
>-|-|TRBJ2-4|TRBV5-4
CASSLNGGNIQYF
TGTGCCAGCAGCTTGAATGGCGGAAACATTCAGTACTTC
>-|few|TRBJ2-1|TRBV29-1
CSAVRDTYNEQFF
TGCAGCGCAGTACGGGACACGTACAATGAGCAGTTCTTC
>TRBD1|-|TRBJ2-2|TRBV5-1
CASSSVPGQGAGELFF
TGCGCCAGCAGCTCCGTACCGGGACAGGGAGCCGGGGAGCTGTTTTTT
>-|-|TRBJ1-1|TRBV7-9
CASSLESGGEAFF
TGTGCCAGCAGCTTAGAAAGCGGGGGGGAAGCTTTCTTT
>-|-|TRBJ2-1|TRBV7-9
CASSLEGRPPFF
TGTGCCAGCAGCTTAGAAGGCAGGCCCCCGTTCTTC